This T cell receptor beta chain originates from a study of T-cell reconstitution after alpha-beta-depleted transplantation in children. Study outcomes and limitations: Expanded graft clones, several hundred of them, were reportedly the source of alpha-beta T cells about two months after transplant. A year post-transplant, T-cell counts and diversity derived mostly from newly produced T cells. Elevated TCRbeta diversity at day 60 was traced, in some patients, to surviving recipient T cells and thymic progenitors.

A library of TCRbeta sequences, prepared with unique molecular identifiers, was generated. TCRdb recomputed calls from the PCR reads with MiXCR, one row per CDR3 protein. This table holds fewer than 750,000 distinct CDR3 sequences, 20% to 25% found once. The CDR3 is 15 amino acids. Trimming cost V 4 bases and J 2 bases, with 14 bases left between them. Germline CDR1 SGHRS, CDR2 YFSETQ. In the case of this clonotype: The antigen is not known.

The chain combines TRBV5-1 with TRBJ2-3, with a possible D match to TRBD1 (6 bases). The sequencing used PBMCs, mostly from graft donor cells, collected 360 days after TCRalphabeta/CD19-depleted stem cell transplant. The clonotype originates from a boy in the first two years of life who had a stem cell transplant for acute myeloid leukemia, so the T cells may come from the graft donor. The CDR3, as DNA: TGCGCCAGCAGCCCCCTACAGGGTGACACAGATACGCAGTATTTT. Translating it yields CASSPLQGDTDTQYF.